The clone carrying this T cell receptor (beta chain) appeared a single time. The germline V gene has CDR1 SEHNR and CDR2 FQNEAQ (reference sequence). With 5 bases removed from V and 4 bases from J, the gap between germline ends came to 21 bases. The CDR3 spans 18 residues. This sample stems from a study of T cell changes during pregnancy in multiple sclerosis. Here immunoSEQ multiplex PCR was the method, and the copy in TCRdb shows in-frame clones only, minus some. The table shows about 79,000 clones, with around 95% occurring only once. The sequences come from peripheral blood, collected in the second trimester of pregnancy. The chain recombines TRBV7-9 with TRBJ1-6, with D hard to call. This receptor was taken from a female donor in good health, enrolled as a control in a pregnancy study. The CDR3 sequence: CASSPSPTQKPYNSPLHF. CDR3 DNA: TGTGCCAGCAGCCCGAGCCCTACCCAAAAACCTTATAATTCACCCCTCCACTTT.